The rows below give T cell receptor beta chains drawn from one sample of a study of T cell changes during pregnancy in multiple sclerosis. TCRdb keeps only in-frame clones here, not all; method: immunoSEQ multiplex PCR. The table lists 35,000 to 45,000 clones, about 90% of them singletons. The sample was CD4+ T cells from peripheral blood mononuclear cells, taken before pregnancy. These receptors were collected from a female donor with multiple sclerosis, enrolled in a pregnancy study. CDR3s include the opening cysteine and the closing phenylalanine or tryptophan. A D gene is named only where the DNA matches it firmly. Expanded clones get a size class; other rows say once, few or many, or leave the size out.

CDR3nt: TGTGCCAGCAGCTTGGGGTGGGGAGGAGGCAATCAGCCCCAGCATTTT
CDR3aa: CASSLGWGGGNQPQHF
d_gene: NA
j_gene: TRBJ1-5
v_gene: TRBV5-6
abundance: NA

CDR3nt: TGTGCCAGTAGTATAGGGGGGGGGCTGGTCGGTACTGAAGCTTTCTTT
CDR3aa: CASSIGGGLVGTEAFF
d_gene: NA
j_gene: TRBJ1-1
v_gene: TRBV19
abundance: NA

CDR3nt: TGTGCCAGCAGCGGCGACAGGGGCCTCTATGGCTACACCTTC
CDR3aa: CASSGDRGLYGYTF
d_gene: TRBD1
j_gene: TRBJ1-2
v_gene: TRBV9
abundance: NA

CDR3nt: TGTGCCAGCAGTCCGCTAGGGGCGCAGAGTCAAGGCTACACCTTC
CDR3aa: CASSPLGAQSQGYTF
d_gene: NA
j_gene: TRBJ1-2
v_gene: TRBV6-6
abundance: once

CDR3nt: TGTGCCAGTTCCGACAGGGGGCGAACGGATGGCTACACCTTC
CDR3aa: CASSDRGRTDGYTF
d_gene: TRBD1
j_gene: TRBJ1-2
v_gene: TRBV19
abundance: NA

CDR3nt: TGTGCCAGCAGCTTAGCGGGCCGATACTCTGGGGCCAACGTCCTGACTTTC
CDR3aa: CASSLAGRYSGANVLTF
d_gene: NA
j_gene: TRBJ2-6
v_gene: TRBV7-9
abundance: NA

CDR3nt: TGTGCCAGCAGCTTCCGGGACTTCTTGGGCTACACCTTC
CDR3aa: CASSFRDFLGYTF
d_gene: NA
j_gene: TRBJ1-2
v_gene: TRBV7-9
abundance: NA

CDR3nt: TGTGCCAGCAATAGGGGGGCGGGACAGGGGGAGGCCGGGGAGCTGTTTTTT
CDR3aa: CASNRGAGQGEAGELFF
d_gene: TRBD1
j_gene: TRBJ2-2
v_gene: TRBV27
abundance: NA

CDR3nt: TGCGCCAGCAGCTTGGCCGCGGGACTAAGCTCTGGGGCCAACGTCCTGACTTTC
CDR3aa: CASSLAAGLSSGANVLTF
d_gene: TRBD2
j_gene: TRBJ2-6
v_gene: TRBV5-1
abundance: NA

CDR3nt: TGTGCCAGCAGCGCCGGGACAGGGGGCCCCTATGGCTACACCTTC
CDR3aa: CASSAGTGGPYGYTF
d_gene: TRBD1
j_gene: TRBJ1-2
v_gene: TRBV9
abundance: NA

CDR3nt: TGTGCCAGCAGGGCGGGGGCCGAAAACAATGAGCAGTTCTTC
CDR3aa: CASRAGAENNEQFF
d_gene: NA
j_gene: TRBJ2-1
v_gene: TRBV6-5
abundance: NA

CDR3nt: TGTGCCAGCAGCCCAGGGGTTCTCCTAGAGCAGTACTTC
CDR3aa: CASSPGVLLEQYF
d_gene: NA
j_gene: TRBJ2-7
v_gene: TRBV11-3
abundance: NA

CDR3nt: TGTGCCAGCAGCTTGGACAGATATACGCAGTATTTT
CDR3aa: CASSLDRYTQYF
d_gene: NA
j_gene: TRBJ2-3
v_gene: TRBV7-3
abundance: NA

CDR3nt: TGTGCCAGCAGCTCCCTGAGACTAGCGGGGGCCCCATACAATGAGCAGTTCTTC
CDR3aa: CASSSLRLAGAPYNEQFF
d_gene: TRBD2
j_gene: TRBJ2-1
v_gene: TRBV7-9
abundance: NA

CDR3nt: TGTGCCAGCAGCGTAGGGACAGGACAGAACACTGAAGCTTTCTTT
CDR3aa: CASSVGTGQNTEAFF
d_gene: TRBD1
j_gene: TRBJ1-1
v_gene: TRBV9
abundance: NA

CDR3nt: TGTGCCAGCAGTATAACAGGGGACTATGGCTACACCTTC
CDR3aa: CASSITGDYGYTF
d_gene: TRBD1
j_gene: TRBJ1-2
v_gene: TRBV6-1
abundance: NA

CDR3nt: TGTGCCAGCAGTCCGGGACAGAACACTGAAGCTTTCTTT
CDR3aa: CASSPGQNTEAFF
d_gene: NA
j_gene: TRBJ1-1
v_gene: TRBV7-6
abundance: NA

CDR3nt: TGTGCCAGCAGTACAGGACTAGCGGGGAACACCGGGGAGCTGTTTTTT
CDR3aa: CASSTGLAGNTGELFF
d_gene: TRBD2
j_gene: TRBJ2-2
v_gene: TRBV5-4
abundance: NA

CDR3nt: TGCGCCAGCAGCCAGTCGGGATACACTGAAGCTTTCTTT
CDR3aa: CASSQSGYTEAFF
d_gene: NA
j_gene: TRBJ1-1
v_gene: TRBV4-3
abundance: NA

CDR3nt: TGTGCCATCAGTGAGTCGAGGGCTAGTCGAGAGACCCAGTACTTC
CDR3aa: CAISESRASRETQYF
d_gene: NA
j_gene: TRBJ2-5
v_gene: TRBV10-3
abundance: NA

CDR3nt: TGTGCCAGCAGCTTACGACGGGAGACTGAAGCTTTCTTT
CDR3aa: CASSLRRETEAFF
d_gene: NA
j_gene: TRBJ1-1
v_gene: TRBV7-3
abundance: NA

CDR3nt: TGTGCCAGCAGCTTAGGGCAGAGGGGCAATCAGCCCCAGCATTTT
CDR3aa: CASSLGQRGNQPQHF
d_gene: NA
j_gene: TRBJ1-5
v_gene: TRBV7-9
abundance: few

CDR3nt: TGTGCCAGCAGTGAATTTCGCATGGCAGATACGTATGGCTACACCTTC
CDR3aa: CASSEFRMADTYGYTF
d_gene: NA
j_gene: TRBJ1-2
v_gene: TRBV6-1
abundance: NA

CDR3nt: TGCGCCAGCAGCTCGGGGGGATCTACTTACTACGAGCAGTACTTC
CDR3aa: CASSSGGSTYYEQYF
d_gene: TRBD2
j_gene: TRBJ2-7
v_gene: TRBV5-1
abundance: NA

CDR3nt: TGTGCCAGCAGCTTTCTGGGACAGGGTCTGTCTGGCTACACCTTC
CDR3aa: CASSFLGQGLSGYTF
d_gene: TRBD1
j_gene: TRBJ1-2
v_gene: TRBV5-6
abundance: NA

CDR3nt: TGTGCCACCAGCACTCGGTGGGGGGATGGCTACACCTTC
CDR3aa: CATSTRWGDGYTF
d_gene: NA
j_gene: TRBJ1-2
v_gene: TRBV15
abundance: NA

CDR3nt: TGTGCCAGTAGTATAGGACTGAACAATGAGCAGTTCTTC
CDR3aa: CASSIGLNNEQFF
d_gene: NA
j_gene: TRBJ2-1
v_gene: TRBV19
abundance: NA

CDR3nt: TGCAGTGCTTCGGTGGAGACCCAGTACTTC
CDR3aa: CSASVETQYF
d_gene: NA
j_gene: TRBJ2-5
v_gene: TRBV20-1
abundance: NA

CDR3nt: TGTGCCATCAGTGATAGGGGGTTAACTAATGAAAAACTGTTTTTT
CDR3aa: CAISDRGLTNEKLFF
d_gene: NA
j_gene: TRBJ1-4
v_gene: TRBV10-3
abundance: NA

CDR3nt: TGCGCCAGCAGCTTGATTCGGGGGGGCCGGTTTGAGACCCAGTACTTC
CDR3aa: CASSLIRGGRFETQYF
d_gene: TRBD2
j_gene: TRBJ2-5
v_gene: TRBV5-1
abundance: NA

CDR3nt: TGTGCCGCGAGGAACCTCTACGAGCAGTACTTC
CDR3aa: CAARNLYEQYF
d_gene: NA
j_gene: TRBJ2-7
v_gene: TRBV6-5
abundance: NA

CDR3nt: TGTGCCAGCAGTCCCGACCGGGACAGGGGGACTGAAGCTTTCTTT
CDR3aa: CASSPDRDRGTEAFF
d_gene: TRBD1
j_gene: TRBJ1-1
v_gene: TRBV27
abundance: NA

CDR3nt: TGCAGCGTTAACGGGGGAAACACCATATATTTT
CDR3aa: CSVNGGNTIYF
d_gene: NA
j_gene: TRBJ1-3
v_gene: TRBV29-1
abundance: NA

CDR3nt: TGTGCCAGCAGCTTAGATTTGGCAGGGGGCTCCTACGAGCAGTACTTC
CDR3aa: CASSLDLAGGSYEQYF
d_gene: TRBD1
j_gene: TRBJ2-7
v_gene: TRBV7-2
abundance: NA

CDR3nt: TGTGCCAGCAGCTTGGTGGGGGGTGACAGCTACAAAAACATTCAGTACTTC
CDR3aa: CASSLVGGDSYKNIQYF
d_gene: NA
j_gene: TRBJ2-4
v_gene: TRBV5-6
abundance: NA

CDR3nt: TGCAGCGTGGACAGGGGGAACACTGAAGCTTTCTTT
CDR3aa: CSVDRGNTEAFF
d_gene: TRBD1
j_gene: TRBJ1-1
v_gene: TRBV29-1
abundance: NA

CDR3nt: TGTGCCAGCAGCTCGAGGACAGGGGGAGGTCAGCCCCAGCATTTT
CDR3aa: CASSSRTGGGQPQHF
d_gene: TRBD1
j_gene: TRBJ1-5
v_gene: TRBV5-5
abundance: NA

CDR3nt: TGTGCCAGCAATAGGGACAGGGGGCTCACTGAAGCTTTCTTT
CDR3aa: CASNRDRGLTEAFF
d_gene: TRBD1
j_gene: TRBJ1-1
v_gene: TRBV7-2
abundance: NA

CDR3nt: TGTGCCATCAGGGCAAGCGGTGAGAGCTCCTACGAGCAGTACTTC
CDR3aa: CAIRASGESSYEQYF
d_gene: NA
j_gene: TRBJ2-7
v_gene: TRBV10-3
abundance: NA

CDR3nt: TGTGCCAGCAGCCAACTATCGGACACCTATGGCTACACCTTC
CDR3aa: CASSQLSDTYGYTF
d_gene: NA
j_gene: TRBJ1-2
v_gene: TRBV14
abundance: NA

CDR3nt: TGTGCCAGCAGCCCGGGTGTCATGGGCTACACCTTC
CDR3aa: CASSPGVMGYTF
d_gene: NA
j_gene: TRBJ1-2
v_gene: TRBV27
abundance: NA

CDR3nt: TGTGCCAGCAGTTACGCACAGGGGTTTGGTGGCTACACCTTC
CDR3aa: CASSYAQGFGGYTF
d_gene: TRBD1
j_gene: TRBJ1-2
v_gene: TRBV6-6
abundance: NA

CDR3nt: TGTGCCAGAAGCCAACGCGCGACTGAAGCTTTCTTT
CDR3aa: CARSQRATEAFF
d_gene: NA
j_gene: TRBJ1-1
v_gene: TRBV5-3
abundance: NA

CDR3nt: TGCGCCAGCAGCTTCTCCCTTCAGGGAAACTATGGCTACACCTTC
CDR3aa: CASSFSLQGNYGYTF
d_gene: NA
j_gene: TRBJ1-2
v_gene: TRBV5-1
abundance: NA

CDR3nt: TGTGCCAGCAGTCTACGGACAGCAGCTGGATTAAATGGCTACACCTTC
CDR3aa: CASSLRTAAGLNGYTF
d_gene: NA
j_gene: TRBJ1-2
v_gene: TRBV2
abundance: NA

CDR3nt: TGTGCCAGCGGAAACAACCAGGGGACTGAAGCTTTCTTT
CDR3aa: CASGNNQGTEAFF
d_gene: NA
j_gene: TRBJ1-1
v_gene: TRBV7-2
abundance: NA

CDR3nt: TGTGCCAGCAGCTTAGCTTGGCAGATTGCAACTAATGAAAAACTGTTTTTT
CDR3aa: CASSLAWQIATNEKLFF
d_gene: NA
j_gene: TRBJ1-4
v_gene: TRBV7-9
abundance: once

CDR3nt: TGTGCCTGGAGCCTACTCACAGATACGCAGTATTTT
CDR3aa: CAWSLLTDTQYF
d_gene: NA
j_gene: TRBJ2-3
v_gene: TRBV30
abundance: NA

CDR3nt: TGTGCCAGCAGTTTTGACGGGAATCAGCCCCAGCATTTT
CDR3aa: CASSFDGNQPQHF
d_gene: NA
j_gene: TRBJ1-5
v_gene: TRBV2
abundance: NA